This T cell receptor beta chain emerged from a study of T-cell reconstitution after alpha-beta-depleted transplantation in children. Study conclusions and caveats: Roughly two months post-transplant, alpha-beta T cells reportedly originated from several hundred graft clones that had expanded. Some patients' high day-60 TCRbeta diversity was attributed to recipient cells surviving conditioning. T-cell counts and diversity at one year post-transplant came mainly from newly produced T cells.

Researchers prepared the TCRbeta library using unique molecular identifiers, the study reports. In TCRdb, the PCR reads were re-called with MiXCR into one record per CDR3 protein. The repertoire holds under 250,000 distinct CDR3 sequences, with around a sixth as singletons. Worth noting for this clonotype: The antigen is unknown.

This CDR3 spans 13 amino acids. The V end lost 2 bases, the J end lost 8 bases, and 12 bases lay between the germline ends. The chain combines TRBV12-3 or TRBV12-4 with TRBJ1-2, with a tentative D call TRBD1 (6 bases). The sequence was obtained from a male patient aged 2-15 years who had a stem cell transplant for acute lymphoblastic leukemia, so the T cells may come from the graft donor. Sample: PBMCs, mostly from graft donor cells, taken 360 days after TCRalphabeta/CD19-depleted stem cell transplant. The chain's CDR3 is CASSLSGQRGYTF. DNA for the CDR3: TGTGCCAGCAGTTTAAGCGGACAGAGGGGCTACACCTTC.